The 15 T cell receptor beta chains in this list originate from one sample, sequenced in a study of T cell responses to AZD1222 COVID-19 vaccine. Assay used: immunoSEQ multiplex PCR; TCRdb lists only in-frame clones, some missing. The data hold around 110,000 clones, with around 89% observed a single time. This specimen consisted of peripheral blood, obtained on day 0 of AZD1222 vaccination. Receptors originate from an adult in good health.

The chain combines TRBV6-1 with TRBJ1-5; D unresolved. Trimming removed 0 bases at V and 7 bases at J, with 7 bases between. This CDR3 comprises 13 residues. Germline V lookup: CDR1 MNHNS, CDR2 SASEGT. The CDR3 here is CASSEARQQPQHF. The CDR3 coding sequence is TGTGCCAGCAGTGAAGCAAGGCAACAGCCCCAGCATTTT.

V gene TRBV7-2 combines with J gene TRBJ2-1, with D perhaps matching TRBD2 (5 bases). V was clipped by 5 bases and J by 5 bases, with 10 bases between them. The germline gives CDR1 SGHTA, CDR2 FQGNSA. The length of the CDR3 is 13 residues. DNA for the CDR3: TGTGCCAGCAGCCCACGGGGAGACAATGAGCAGTTCTTC. It codes for CASSPRGDNEQFF.

The rearrangement uses TRBV5-1 and TRBJ2-7, with D possibly TRBD2 on 7 matching bases. The V and J ends lost 4 bases and 3 bases respectively, with 20 bases between them. The CDR3 totals 16 residues. Germline V gene sequence: CDR1 SGHRS, CDR2 YFSETQ. Written as DNA, the CDR3 is TGCGCCAGCAGCCCCGGGGGGCAGGGAAATCTCTACGAGCAGTACTTC. Translated, it gives CASSPGGQGNLYEQYF.

The CDR3 nucleotides are TGTGCCAGCACCCTGCAGGGAGTTAGCAATCAGCCCCAGCATTTT. Its protein product is CASTLQGVSNQPQHF. This chain links TRBV6-5 with TRBJ1-5; D possibly corresponds to TRBD1 (5 bases). Trimming cost V 7 bases and J 0 bases, with 13 bases left between them. The germline CDR1 and CDR2 sequences are MNHEY and SVGAGI. The CDR3 spans 15 residues.

The chain is built from TRBV27 and TRBJ1-4; D possibly corresponds to TRBD1 (5 bases). Per germline, CDR1 MNHEY and CDR2 SMNVEV (reference sequence). The V end was cut by 4 bases, the J end by 2 bases, with 8 bases between. The CDR3 length is 14 residues. In DNA, the CDR3 is TGTGCCAGCAGTTCCCGGGGGACTAATGAAAAACTGTTTTTT. It specifies CASSSRGTNEKLFF.

J is TRBJ2-6 and V is TRBV7-2; D not certain. V lost 2 bases to trimming and J lost 6 bases, with 11 bases between them. Germline CDR1 reads SGHTA; CDR2 reads FQGNSA. The CDR3 is 15 residues long. The CDR3 sequence is CASSLWATSANVLTF. The CDR3 nucleotides read TGTGCCAGCAGCTTATGGGCAACATCGGCCAACGTCCTGACTTTC.

The rearrangement joins TRBV5-6 to TRBJ2-1; perhaps TRBD1 as D (6 bases). The CDR3 has 16 amino acids. Germline V gives CDR1 SGHDT, CDR2 YYEEEE. Deletions cut 1 base from V and 6 bases from J, with 17 bases between. The CDR3 DNA sequence: TGTGCCAGCAGCTTGACAGGGAGTGGTCTCCTCAATGAGCAGTTCTTC. Residues: CASSLTGSGLLNEQFF.

The chain carries TRBV19 and TRBJ1-1; possible D gene TRBD1, 5 bases. The V and J ends lost 3 bases and 0 bases respectively, with 14 bases between them. From germline, CDR1 is LNHDA and CDR2 SQIVND (reference sequence). The CDR3 length is 16 residues. For the CDR3, the DNA is TGTGCCAGTAGTATGGGGTCCTGGGGGGTGAACACTGAAGCTTTCTTT. As protein: CASSMGSWGVNTEAFF.

The CDR3 sequence: CATSDNKGAWQPQHF. The CDR3 DNA reads as TGTGCCACCAGTGACAACAAGGGGGCTTGGCAGCCCCAGCATTTT. The chain uses TRBV24-1 and TRBJ1-5; 7 bases fit TRBD1. CDR1 KGHDR and CDR2 SFDVKD come from the germline V gene. V dropped 4 bases and J dropped 7; count of bases not matched to a gene: 9. The CDR3 contains 15 residues.

The genes are TRBV12-3 or TRBV12-4 and TRBJ2-2; D call uncertain. The ends were cut back, 1 base at V and 11 bases at J, with 8 bases in the middle. The CDR3 spans 12 residues. The CDR3 DNA follows: TGTGCCAGCAGTTTAGGGCCGGAAGAGCTGTTTTTT. Amino acid sequence: CASSLGPEELFF.

This clone has only one observation. The chain recombines TRBV6-2 or TRBV6-3 with TRBJ1-5; 8 bases agree with TRBD1. The CDR3 extends over 17 amino acids. V was pared by 2 bases and J by 6 bases, with 12 bases of the junction left unmatched. Germline CDR1 and CDR2: MNHEY and SVGEGT. CDR3 sequence reads: CASSYETGRGQGQPQHF. For the CDR3, the DNA is TGTGCCAGCAGTTACGAAACAGGCAGGGGGCAGGGTCAGCCCCAGCATTTT.

The chain recombines TRBV7-9 with TRBJ2-3; a possible D gene is TRBD1 (6 bases). Germline V gene sequence: CDR1 SEHNR, CDR2 FQNEAQ (reference sequence). V was trimmed by 1 base and J by 5 bases, leaving 13 bases between them. The CDR3 sequence is 15 residues long. CDR3 nucleotides: TGTGCCAGCAGCTTAGTATCAGGGGCGGGAGATACGCAGTATTTT. Protein: CASSLVSGAGDTQYF.

CDR3 sequence reads: CASSTGTGEANEQFF. The DNA for the CDR3 is TGTGCCAGCAGCACCGGGACAGGGGAGGCCAATGAGCAGTTCTTC. This chain joins TRBV11-3 and TRBJ2-1; 10 bases map to TRBD1. The CDR3 consists of 15 residues. Trimming cost V 5 bases and J 6 bases; bases outside gene matches: 7. Germline-derived CDR1 and CDR2 are SGHNT and YENEEA.

The chain combines TRBV19 with TRBJ2-7, with D unresolved. Between the trimmed V and J ends, which lost 5 bases and 3 bases, there was a span of 26 bases. Germline values: CDR1 LNHDA, CDR2 SQIVND (reference sequence). The CDR3 is 18 amino acids. The CDR3 DNA is TGTGCCAGTAGTCCACTTCCAGGTGGCGGCGGAAGTCTCTACGAGCAGTACTTC. This sequence encodes CASSPLPGGGGSLYEQYF.

The genes are TRBV18 and TRBJ1-2; TRBD1 matches at 8 bases. The germline V gene encodes CDR1 KGHSH and CDR2 LQKENI. CDR3 size: 14 residues. V shed 1 base, J shed 4 bases, and the junction held 2 bases outside the gene matches. CDR3 bases: TGTGCCAGCTCACCACAGACAGGGGTCTATGGCTACACCTTC. Translated: CASSPQTGVYGYTF.